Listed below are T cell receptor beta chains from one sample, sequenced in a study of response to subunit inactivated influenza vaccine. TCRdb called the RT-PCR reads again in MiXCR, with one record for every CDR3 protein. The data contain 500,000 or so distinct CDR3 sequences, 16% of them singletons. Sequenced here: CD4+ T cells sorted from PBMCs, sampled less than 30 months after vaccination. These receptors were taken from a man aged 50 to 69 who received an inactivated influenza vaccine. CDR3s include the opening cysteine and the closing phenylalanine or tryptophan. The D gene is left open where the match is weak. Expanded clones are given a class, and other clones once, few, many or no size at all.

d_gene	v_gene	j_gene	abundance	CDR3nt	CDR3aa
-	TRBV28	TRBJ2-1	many	TGTGCCAGCAGTCTCAATGAGCAGTTCTTC	CASSLNEQFF
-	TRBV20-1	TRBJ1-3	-	TGCAGTGCTAGGGACTTCTCCGGAAACACCATATATTTT	CSARDFSGNTIYF
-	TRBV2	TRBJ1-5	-	TGTGCCAGCAGTGGCTCCGACAGGATCTATAGCAATCAGCCCCAGCATTTT	CASSGSDRIYSNQPQHF
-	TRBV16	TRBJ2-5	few	TGTGCCAGCAGCCAAAAGACTGCCCAAGAGACCCAGTACTTC	CASSQKTAQETQYF
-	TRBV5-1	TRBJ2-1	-	TGCGCCAGCAGCTTTCAGGGGCCGAACAATGAGCAGTTCTTC	CASSFQGPNNEQFF
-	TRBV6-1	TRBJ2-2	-	TGTGCCAGCAGATCCGGGACTTTCAACACCGGGGAGCTGTTTTTT	CASRSGTFNTGELFF
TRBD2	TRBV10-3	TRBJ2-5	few	TGTGCCATCAGCGAAAGGAGACTACTAGCGGAAGAGACCCAGTACTTC	CAISERRLLAEETQYF
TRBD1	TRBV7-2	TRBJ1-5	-	TGTGCCAGCGGTATAAAGACAGGGAACAATCAGCCCCAGCATTTT	CASGIKTGNNQPQHF
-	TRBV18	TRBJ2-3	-	TGTGCCAGCTCTACCAGGTCTAGTGGCAGCGGCACAGATACGCAGTATTTT	CASSTRSSGSGTDTQYF
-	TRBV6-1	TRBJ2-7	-	TGTGCCAGCAGCCCTCAGCGGGCCACTCCGCAGTACTTC	CASSPQRATPQYF
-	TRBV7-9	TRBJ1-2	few	TGTGCCAGCAGCGAATCAGGGGCAGGGTATGGCTACACCTTC	CASSESGAGYGYTF
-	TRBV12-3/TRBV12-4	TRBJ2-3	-	TGTGCCAGCAGTTTTGGGGCCCGACACACAGATACGCAGTATTTT	CASSFGARHTDTQYF
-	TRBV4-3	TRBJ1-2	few	TGCGCCAGCAGCCAAGATTCAAGGGGCGTCTACTATGGCTACACCTTC	CASSQDSRGVYYGYTF
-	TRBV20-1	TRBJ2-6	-	TGCAGTGCGGTGTCTGGGGCCAACGTCCTGACTTTC	CSAVSGANVLTF
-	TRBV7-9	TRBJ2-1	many	TGTGCCAGCAGCTTGCTTAACAATGAGCAGTTCTTC	CASSLLNNEQFF
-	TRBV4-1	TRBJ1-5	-	TGCGCCAGCAGCCAAGTTTTCCCTAAAGGAAATCAGCCCCAGCATTTT	CASSQVFPKGNQPQHF
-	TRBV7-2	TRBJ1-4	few	TGTGCCAGCAGCAAACAGGTCGGCGGTGAAAAACTGTTTTTT	CASSKQVGGEKLFF
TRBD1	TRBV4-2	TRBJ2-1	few	TGTGCCAGCAGCCCGACACCGACGGGACAGGGGCGGGATGAGCAGTTCTTC	CASSPTPTGQGRDEQFF
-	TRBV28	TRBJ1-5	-	TGTGCCACCACCCCGGTCGGCGGTCAGCCCCAGCATTTT	CATTPVGGQPQHF
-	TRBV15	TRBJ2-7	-	TGTGCCACCAGCAGAGACCCGGGGATAGGGTACGAGCAGTACTTC	CATSRDPGIGYEQYF
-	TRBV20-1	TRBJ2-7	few	TGCAGTGCCACCCCGGGGTACGAGCAGTACTTC	CSATPGYEQYF
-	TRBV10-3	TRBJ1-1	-	TGTGCCATCTTGAGAGATATGAACACTGAAGCTTTCTTT	CAILRDMNTEAFF
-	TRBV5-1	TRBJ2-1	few	TGCGCCAGCAGCCCTCCCCCCTTAGGTGAGCAGTTCTTC	CASSPPPLGEQFF
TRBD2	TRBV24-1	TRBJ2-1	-	TGTGCCACCAGTGATAGCGGGAGGGCCGGGAATGAGCAGTTCTTC	CATSDSGRAGNEQFF
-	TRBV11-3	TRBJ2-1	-	TGTGCCAGCAGCTTAGGGAATCACCCTTACAATGAGCAGTTCTTC	CASSLGNHPYNEQFF
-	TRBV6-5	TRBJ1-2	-	TGTGCCAGCAGTTACTCGTGGGGCACCGCCGGAGATGGCTACACCTTC	CASSYSWGTAGDGYTF
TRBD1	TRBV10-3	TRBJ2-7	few	TGTGCCATCTCGCAATCGACAGGGCGCGAGCAGTACTTC	CAISQSTGREQYF
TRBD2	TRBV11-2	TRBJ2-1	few	TGTGCCAGCAGCTTAGATTGGGCTAGCGGGAGGGATGAGCAGTTCTTC	CASSLDWASGRDEQFF
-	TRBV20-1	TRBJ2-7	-	TGCAGTGGCTTGGAGACCTCCCCAAATTACGAGCAGTACTTC	CSGLETSPNYEQYF
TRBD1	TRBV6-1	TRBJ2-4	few	TGTGCCAGCAGTGACCAGGGGGCAGCCAAAAACATTCAGTACTTC	CASSDQGAAKNIQYF
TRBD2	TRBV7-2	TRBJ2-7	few	TGTGCCAGCAGCTCCCAAGCGGGAAGGTACGAGCAGTACTTC	CASSSQAGRYEQYF
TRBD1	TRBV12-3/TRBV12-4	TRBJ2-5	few	TGTGCCAGCACTAAAGACAGGGTGGGCCAAGAGACCCAGTACTTC	CASTKDRVGQETQYF
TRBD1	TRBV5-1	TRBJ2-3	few	TGCGCCAGCTACTCCCGGGACAGAGCAGATACGCAGTATTTT	CASYSRDRADTQYF
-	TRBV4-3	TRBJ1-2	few	TGCGCCAGCAGCCAAACCAGGACCTATGGCTACACCTTC	CASSQTRTYGYTF